A selection of T cell receptor beta chains follows, all from one sample in a study of response to subunit inactivated influenza vaccine. TCRdb ran MiXCR on the RT-PCR reads and lists one entry per CDR3 protein. The profile shows around 300,000 distinct CDR3 sequences, roughly 22% of them singletons. The sample here was PBMCs from blood, taken approximately 20 months after vaccination. Receptor source: a man between 50 and 69 years old who received an inactivated influenza vaccine. CDR3s include the opening cysteine and the closing phenylalanine or tryptophan. Fields, in order: D gene, J gene, clone size, V gene, CDR3 DNA, CDR3 protein. D genes are given only for firm matches. Not all rows give a size; the values are once, few, many and, for expanded clones, a class.

TRBD2 TRBJ2-7 few TRBV12-3/TRBV12-4 TGTGCCAGCAGGTTAGCGGGGGGGCCCCTCTACGAGCAGTACTTC CASRLAGGPLYEQYF
. TRBJ2-3 . TRBV6-1 TGTGCCAGCATAGACAGAAACACAGATACGCAGTATTTT CASIDRNTDTQYF
. TRBJ2-2 few TRBV14 TGTGCCAGCAGCCAAAGAGTAGGCGGGCGGAGCACCGGGGAGCTGTTTTTT CASSQRVGGRSTGELFF
. TRBJ1-1 many TRBV11-2 TGTGCCAGCGGGGACGGATTGAACACTGAAGCTTTCTTT CASGDGLNTEAFF
. TRBJ2-1 few TRBV27 TGTGCCAGCAGTTTAGGGGGAGAAGGGTACAATGAGCAGTTCTTC CASSLGGEGYNEQFF
. TRBJ1-1 few TRBV20-1 TGCAGTGCTAGGGTCCCCGTTTCATTTAATCAAGCTTTCTTT CSARVPVSFNQAFF
. TRBJ1-5 . TRBV4-1 TGCGCCAGCAGCCAAGAGGCAGTAAATCAGCCCCAGCATTTT CASSQEAVNQPQHF
TRBD1 TRBJ1-5 . TRBV2 TGTGCCAGCAGCCCTAGGACAGGGCGAAATCAGCCCCAGCATTTT CASSPRTGRNQPQHF
. TRBJ2-3 . TRBV19 TGTGCCAGTAGTATTCAGCGGTTCACAGATACGCAGTATTTT CASSIQRFTDTQYF
. TRBJ1-5 many TRBV5-1 TGCGCCAGCAGCTCTTCGGGTATGGGCAATCAGCCCCAGCATTTT CASSSSGMGNQPQHF
. TRBJ2-3 . TRBV6-5 TGTGCCAGCAGTCTACGACAGGAAACAGATACGCAGTATTTT CASSLRQETDTQYF
. TRBJ2-2 . TRBV5-1 TGCGCCAGCAGCTGGAGGGACAGCAACACCGGGGAGCTGTTTTTT CASSWRDSNTGELFF
. TRBJ1-5 few TRBV6-2/TRBV6-3 TGTGCCAGCAGTTACTGGTCAGAAAATCAGCCCCAGCATTTT CASSYWSENQPQHF
. TRBJ1-1 . TRBV29-1 TGCAGCGTTGAAAGGGGCAGGAGGATAACTGAAGCTTTCTTT CSVERGRRITEAFF
TRBD1 TRBJ1-2 . TRBV6-1 TGTGCCAGCAGCGTAGACAGGGGGCGTCCCTATGGCTACACCTTC CASSVDRGRPYGYTF
. TRBJ2-7 once TRBV7-3 TGTGCCAGCAGCTTAAGCCGGGCCGACCTTACCTACGAGCAGTACTTC CASSLSRADLTYEQYF
. TRBJ1-1 many TRBV4-1 TGCGCCAGCAGCCAATTTCTAGCCGCTGAAGCTTTCTTT CASSQFLAAEAFF
. TRBJ1-2 many TRBV29-1 TGCAGCGTGCAACAATACAATGGCTACACCTTC CSVQQYNGYTF
. TRBJ1-3 . TRBV7-9 TGTGCCAGCAGCGGGGACTCATGGATGATAAACACCATATATTTT CASSGDSWMINTIYF
TRBD1 TRBJ2-1 few TRBV11-2 TGTGCCAGCAGCCGAGCAGATGAGCAGGGGGCATACAATGAGCAGTTCTTC CASSRADEQGAYNEQFF
TRBD1 TRBJ2-7 . TRBV29-1 TGCAGCGTTAAACACGGACAGGGTGTGTCCTACGAGCAGTACTTC CSVKHGQGVSYEQYF
. TRBJ2-7 few TRBV7-6 TGTGCCAGCAGCTCCCTTAACGGTTACGAGCAGTACTTC CASSSLNGYEQYF
. TRBJ1-6 few TRBV6-5 TGTGCCAGCAGTTCTAGCTCTAATTCACCCCTCCACTTT CASSSSSNSPLHF
TRBD1 TRBJ2-7 few TRBV28 TGTGCCAGCACCTTGACAGGGTCCTACGAGCAGTACTTC CASTLTGSYEQYF
TRBD1 TRBJ1-3 . TRBV10-3 TGTGCCATCAGTGAGTCGCGGGGGACAGTCAGCTTCGTAGGAAGATTCTCCATATATTTT CAISESRGTVSFVGRFSIYF
TRBD1 TRBJ2-2 many TRBV27 TGTGCCAGCAGTGGGGAGACAGGGTACAACACCGGGGAGCTGTTTTTT CASSGETGYNTGELFF
. TRBJ1-2 . TRBV6-1 TGTGCGACCCGGGAGGGTATGCGAGGCTACACCTTC CATREGMRGYTF